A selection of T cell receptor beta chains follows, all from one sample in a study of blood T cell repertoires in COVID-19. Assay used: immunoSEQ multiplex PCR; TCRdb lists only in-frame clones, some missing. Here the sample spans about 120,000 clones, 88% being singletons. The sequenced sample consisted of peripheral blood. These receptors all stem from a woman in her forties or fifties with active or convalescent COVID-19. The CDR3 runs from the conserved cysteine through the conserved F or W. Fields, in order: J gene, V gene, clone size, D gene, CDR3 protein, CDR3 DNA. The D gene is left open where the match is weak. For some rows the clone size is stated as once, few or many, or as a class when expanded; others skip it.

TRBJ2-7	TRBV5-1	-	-	CASSPGSGHEQYF	TGCGCCAGCAGCCCCGGGTCAGGGCACGAGCAGTACTTC
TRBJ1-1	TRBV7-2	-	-	CASSSTGLNTEAFF	TGTGCCAGCAGCTCTACAGGACTGAACACTGAAGCTTTCTTT
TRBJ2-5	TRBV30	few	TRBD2	CAWSIASGYGETQYF	TGTGCCTGGAGTATCGCTAGCGGCTACGGGGAGACCCAGTACTTC
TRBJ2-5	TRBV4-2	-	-	CASSQEGVGMGETQYF	TGTGCCAGCAGCCAAGAGGGCGTCGGGATGGGGGAGACCCAGTACTTC
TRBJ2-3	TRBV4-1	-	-	CASSPSLGEADTQYF	TGCGCCAGCAGCCCCAGTCTTGGGGAGGCAGATACGCAGTATTTT
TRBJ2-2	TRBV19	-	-	CASRTEGGGTGELFF	TGTGCCAGTAGAACCGAGGGAGGGGGGACCGGGGAGCTGTTTTTT
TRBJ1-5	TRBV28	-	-	CASNNGQGSNQPQHF	TGTGCCAGCAACAACGGTCAGGGGAGCAATCAGCCCCAGCATTTT
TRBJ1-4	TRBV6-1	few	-	CASSEGGWEKLFF	TGTGCCAGCAGTGAGGGGGGATGGGAAAAACTGTTTTTT
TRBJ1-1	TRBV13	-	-	CASSRGLNTEAFF	TGTGCCAGCAGCCGAGGATTAAACACTGAAGCTTTCTTT
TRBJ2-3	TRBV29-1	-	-	CSVRTVTDTQYF	TGCAGCGTGCGGACAGTCACAGATACGCAGTATTTT
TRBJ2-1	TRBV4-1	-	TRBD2	CASSQDRGGNEQFF	TGCGCCAGCAGCCAAGACCGGGGGGGTAATGAGCAGTTCTTC
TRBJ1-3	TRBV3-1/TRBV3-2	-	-	CATQDSNSGNTIYF	TGTGCCACCCAGGACAGTAACTCTGGAAACACCATATATTTT
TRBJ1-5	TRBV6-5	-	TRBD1	CASSIAGGDNQPQHF	TGTGCCAGCAGTATAGCAGGGGGCGATAATCAGCCCCAGCATTTT
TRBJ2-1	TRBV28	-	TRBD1	CASSSDRGYGNEQFF	TGTGCCAGCAGTTCGGACAGGGGATATGGCAATGAGCAGTTCTTC
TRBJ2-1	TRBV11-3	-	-	CASSLGGEDGEQFF	TGTGCCAGCAGCCTCGGCGGGGAGGACGGTGAGCAGTTCTTC
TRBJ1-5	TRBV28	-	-	CASSYQGLQPQHF	TGTGCCAGCAGTTATCAGGGACTACAGCCCCAGCATTTT
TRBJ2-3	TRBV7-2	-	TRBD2	CASSPRLAGVSDTQYF	TGTGCCAGCAGCCCAAGACTAGCGGGAGTCTCAGATACGCAGTATTTT
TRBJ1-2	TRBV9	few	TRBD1	CASSPLLGQPYGYTF	TGTGCCAGCAGCCCCCTCCTGGGACAGCCCTATGGCTACACCTTC
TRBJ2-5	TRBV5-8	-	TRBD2	CASSLAGLAEVETQYF	TGTGCCAGCAGCTTGGCGGGACTAGCGGAGGTGGAGACCCAGTACTTC
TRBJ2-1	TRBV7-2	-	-	CASSLDYDEQFF	TGTGCCAGCAGCTTAGACTACGATGAGCAGTTCTTC
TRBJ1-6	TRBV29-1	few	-	CSVVEGPPGSPLHF	TGCAGCGTTGTGGAGGGACCCCCAGGTTCACCCCTCCACTTT
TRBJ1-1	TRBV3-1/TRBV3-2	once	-	CASSQVAGRAFF	TGTGCCAGCAGCCAAGTGGCGGGCAGGGCTTTCTTT
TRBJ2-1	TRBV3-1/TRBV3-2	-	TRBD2	CASSQGAGGGLINEQFF	TGTGCCAGCAGCCAAGGAGCGGGAGGGGGTCTTATCAATGAGCAGTTCTTC
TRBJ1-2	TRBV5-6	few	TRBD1	CASSEDRAVLVHTF	TGTGCCAGCAGCGAGGACAGGGCCGTATTAGTTCACACCTTC
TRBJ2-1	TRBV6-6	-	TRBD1	CASTDSLQGEQFF	TGTGCCAGCACCGACTCATTACAGGGGGAGCAGTTCTTC
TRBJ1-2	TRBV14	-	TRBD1	CASSQRQGHGYTF	TGTGCCAGCAGCCAAAGACAGGGTCATGGCTACACCTTC
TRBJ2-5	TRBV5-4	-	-	CASSFAGETQYF	TGTGCCAGCAGCTTTGCGGGGGAGACCCAGTACTTC
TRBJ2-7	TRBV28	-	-	CASSHRVLYEQYF	TGTGCCAGCAGTCACAGGGTCCTCTACGAGCAGTACTTC
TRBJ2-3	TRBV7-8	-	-	CASSLGTGFSTDTQYF	TGTGCCAGCAGCTTAGGTACGGGTTTCAGCACAGATACGCAGTATTTT
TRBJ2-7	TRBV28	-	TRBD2	CASSLSTSGSYEQYF	TGTGCCAGCAGTTTATCGACTAGCGGGAGTTACGAGCAGTACTTC
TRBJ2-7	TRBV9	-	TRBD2	CASSAASGSYEQYF	TGTGCCAGCAGCGCAGCTAGCGGGAGCTACGAGCAGTACTTC
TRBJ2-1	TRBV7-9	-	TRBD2	CASSLLAGTKNEQFF	TGTGCCAGCAGCTTGCTAGCGGGGACCAAAAATGAGCAGTTCTTC
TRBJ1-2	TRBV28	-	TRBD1	CASSPGTGGVTF	TGTGCCAGCAGTCCCGGGACAGGGGGTGTCACCTTC
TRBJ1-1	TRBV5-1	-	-	CASSPWAGNTEAFF	TGCGCCAGCAGCCCCTGGGCAGGGAACACTGAAGCTTTCTTT
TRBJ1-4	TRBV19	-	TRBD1	CASSSLPGQDFVKLFF	TGTGCCAGTAGTTCCTTACCGGGACAGGACTTCGTAAAACTGTTTTTT
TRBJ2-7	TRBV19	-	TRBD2	CASSIVLAVEEQYF	TGTGCCAGTAGTATCGTACTAGCGGTCGAGGAGCAGTACTTC
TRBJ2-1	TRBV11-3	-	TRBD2	CASSSGGAYNEQFF	TGTGCCAGCAGCTCCGGGGGGGCCTACAATGAGCAGTTCTTC
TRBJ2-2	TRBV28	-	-	CASSPTRELDGELFF	TGTGCCAGCAGCCCGACTAGAGAATTAGACGGGGAGCTGTTTTTT
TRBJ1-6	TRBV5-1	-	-	CASSLGGGKSPLHF	TGCGCCAGCAGCTTGGGAGGAGGGAAGTCACCCCTCCACTTT
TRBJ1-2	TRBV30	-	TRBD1	CAWRDRRYGYTF	TGTGCCTGGAGGGACAGGAGGTATGGCTACACCTTC
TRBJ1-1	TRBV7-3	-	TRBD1	CASSVTGVSPEAFF	TGTGCCAGCAGCGTTACAGGGGTTAGCCCTGAAGCTTTCTTT
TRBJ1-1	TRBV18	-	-	CASSRGGGRTEAFF	TGTGCCAGCTCAAGGGGGGGCGGACGAACTGAAGCTTTCTTT
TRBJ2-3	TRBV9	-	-	CASSVDAGGFANTQYF	TGTGCCAGCAGCGTAGATGCTGGGGGGTTCGCAAATACGCAGTATTTT
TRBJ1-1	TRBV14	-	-	CASRRGGKGTEAFF	TGTGCCAGCAGACGCGGGGGGAAAGGAACTGAAGCTTTCTTT